What follows are 23 T cell receptor beta chains derived from one specimen sequenced in a study of blood T cell repertoires in COVID-19. Method: immunoSEQ multiplex PCR; TCRdb's copy keeps in-frame clones and lacks some. The table shows hundreds of thousands of clones, with 80% to 90% occurring only once. Input material: peripheral blood. The origin of the receptors is a man aged 40-55 years with acute or convalescent COVID-19.

CDR3 DNA: TGTGCCAGTACGGGGATGGCAAGGGCAGGGGTCAATCAGCCCCAGCATTTT. Its translation is CASTGMARAGVNQPQHF. V gene TRBV19 combines with J gene TRBJ1-5; possible D gene TRBD1, 6 bases. This CDR3 contains 17 residues. Trimming took 7 bases from V and 3 from J, leaving 22 bases between them. CDR1 and CDR2 from the germline V gene are LNHDA and SQIVND (reference sequence). Full variable domain (rest looked up from reference TRBV19 and TRBJ1-5): DGGITQSPKYLFRKEGQNVTLSCEQNLNHDAMYWYRQDPGQGLRLIYYSQIVNDFQKGDIAEGYSVSREKKESFPLTVTSAQKNPTAFYLCASTGMARAGVNQPQHFGDGTRLSIL.

V gene TRBV5-1 combines with J gene TRBJ2-2; 8 nucleotides line up with TRBD1. J was trimmed by 13 bases and V by 4 bases; bases with no gene match: 6. CDR3 length: 12 amino acids. The germline gives CDR1 SGHRS, CDR2 YFSETQ. The CDR3 spells CASSLTGASLFF. The DNA for the CDR3 is TGCGCCAGCAGCCTGACAGGGGCTTCGCTGTTTTTT.

CDR3 in amino acids: CASSLALASGGTGELFF. CDR3 DNA sequence: TGTGCCAGCAGCTTAGCGCTCGCTAGCGGGGGCACCGGGGAGCTGTTTTTT. The chain carries TRBV7-2 and TRBJ2-2, with 10 bases aligning to TRBD2. The CDR3 runs 17 residues. The germline gives CDR1 SGHTA, CDR2 FQGNSA. Losses at the gene ends were 0 bases for V and 4 bases for J; bases not matched to a gene: 5.

V gene TRBV2 combines with J gene TRBJ2-5; 9 bases match TRBD1. V was clipped by 6 bases and J by 5 bases; unmatched bases: 10. The CDR3 is 15 amino acids. The germline CDR1 and CDR2 sequences are SNHLY and FYNNEI. The CDR3 reads CASSLTGTGRETQYF. The CDR3 DNA sequence: TGTGCCAGCAGCCTGACCGGGACAGGGCGTGAGACCCAGTACTTC.

J is TRBJ2-7 and V is TRBV18; 7 positions match TRBD1. The V gene's germline CDR1 is KGHSH and CDR2 LQKENI. This CDR3 is 16 amino acids long. The V and J ends lost 3 bases and 5 bases, in that order; junction bases with no gene match: 13. The CDR3: CASSPVLETGFDEQYF. The CDR3 DNA sequence: TGTGCCAGCTCACCTGTGCTGGAGACAGGGTTCGACGAGCAGTACTTC.

This rearrangement joins TRBV6-4 to TRBJ1-1, with 9 bases fitting TRBD1. Germline V gene sequence: CDR1 MRHNA, CDR2 SNTAGT. The CDR3 covers 14 residues. Trimming cost V 6 bases and J 4 bases; bases outside gene matches: 6. The CDR3 here is CASRSDRGATEAFF. The CDR3 coding sequence is TGTGCCAGCAGGAGTGACAGGGGGGCCACTGAAGCTTTCTTT.

The V and J genes are TRBV3-1 (or the pseudogene TRBV3-2) and TRBJ2-2; 14 bases line up with TRBD2. V dropped 4 bases and J dropped 4; count of bases not matched to a gene: 8. CDR1 is LGHDT and CDR2 is YNNKEL in the germline V gene (reference sequence). The length of the CDR3 is 18 residues. DNA of the CDR3: TGTGCCAGCAGCCGTGGGACTAGCGGGAGTTATAGCACCGGGGAGCTGTTTTTT. Amino acid sequence: CASSRGTSGSYSTGELFF.

The chain joins TRBV19 to TRBJ1-6, with D unclear. Germline V gene data show CDR1 as LNHDA and CDR2 as SQIVND (reference sequence). This CDR3 is built from 17 residues. The V end lost 4 bases, the J end lost 7 bases, and 20 bases lay between the germline ends. The CDR3 DNA sequence: TGTGCCAGTAGTAGCCCCCCGGGATTGTCAGTCAATTCACCCCTCCACTTT. It specifies CASSSPPGLSVNSPLHF. Based on the CDR3 plus reference TRBV19 and TRBJ1-6, the full variable domain is DGGITQSPKYLFRKEGQNVTLSCEQNLNHDAMYWYRQDPGQGLRLIYYSQIVNDFQKGDIAEGYSVSREKKESFPLTVTSAQKNPTAFYLCASSSPPGLSVNSPLHFGNGTRLTVT.

This sequence joins TRBV7-9 and TRBJ2-7; possibly TRBD1 for D (5 bases). V was pared by 5 bases and J by 7 bases, with 9 bases between. CDR3 length: 11 amino acids. Germline lookup yields CDR1 SEHNR and CDR2 FQNEAQ (reference sequence). The CDR3 loop is CASSPGKEQYF. CDR3 coding DNA: TGTGCCAGCAGCCCAGGGAAGGAGCAGTACTTC.

The rearrangement joins TRBV11-2 to TRBJ2-1; the D gene is possibly TRBD2 (5 bases). V lost 5 bases and J 6 bases, leaving 14 bases between the germline ends. CDR1 is SGHAT, CDR2 FQNNGV, per germline. The CDR3 consists of 14 residues. This chain's CDR3 is CASSPLGEGNEQFF. As DNA, the CDR3 is TGTGCCAGCAGCCCTTTGGGTGAGGGCAATGAGCAGTTCTTC.

The chain combines TRBV27 with TRBJ2-3; 12 bases are a match to TRBD2. The V and J ends lost 4 bases and 4 bases, in that order; junction bases with no gene match: 6. Germline CDR1 and CDR2: MNHEY and SMNVEV (reference sequence). The CDR3 has 16 amino acids. CDR3 nucleotide sequence: TGTGCCAGCAGTTCCAGGACTAGCGGGGACTCAGATACGCAGTATTTT. Translated: CASSSRTSGDSDTQYF.

V usage is TRBV3-1 (or the pseudogene TRBV3-2) and J usage is TRBJ2-7; a weak D match, TRBD1 (6 bases). V was clipped by 3 bases and J by 3 bases, with 15 bases between them. This CDR3 comprises 15 residues. CDR1 LGHDT and CDR2 YNNKEL come from the germline V gene (reference sequence). The DNA for the CDR3 is TGTGCCAGCAGCCAGTCCCGGGACATTATCTACGAGCAGTACTTC. Protein: CASSQSRDIIYEQYF.

The chain uses TRBV6-4 and TRBJ1-2, with 7 positions matching TRBD1. CDR1 and CDR2 from the germline V gene are MRHNA and SNTAGT. The CDR3 length is 14 residues. The V segment lost 3 bases and the J segment 7 bases; nucleotides outside the gene matches: 8. The CDR3: CASSDPPDRPGYTF. The CDR3 DNA follows: TGTGCCAGCAGTGATCCGCCGGACAGGCCTGGCTACACCTTC.

This clone was counted only a few times. The J gene is TRBJ1-2, the V gene TRBV9; 7 bases match TRBD1. This CDR3 is 15 amino acids long. V trimming: 4 bases; J trimming: 4 bases; junction bases outside the gene matches: 10. From germline, CDR1 is SGDLS and CDR2 YYNGEE. The CDR3 region has the DNA TGTGCCAGCAGCACCCGGACAGGCGGTTCCTATGGCTACACCTTC. Encoded protein: CASSTRTGGSYGYTF.

V usage is TRBV3-1 (or the pseudogene TRBV3-2) and J usage is TRBJ2-1; maybe TRBD1 (6 bases). V lost 4 bases, J lost 5 bases, and 15 bases lay in between. Germline values: CDR1 LGHDT, CDR2 YNNKEL (reference sequence). The CDR3 loop spans 15 amino acids. Written as DNA, the CDR3 is TGTGCCAGCAGCCCAACAGGGTTCCTCGACAATGAGCAGTTCTTC. It yields the protein CASSPTGFLDNEQFF.

The chain employs TRBV19 and TRBJ1-5; 7 nucleotides align to TRBD1. Germline V gene sequence: CDR1 LNHDA, CDR2 SQIVND (reference sequence). CDR3 length equals 17 residues. After removal of 6 bases from V and 4 bases from J, the junction contained 15 bases not matched to a gene. The CDR3 protein is CASRPITGAGGNQPQHF. The CDR3 nucleotides are TGTGCCAGTAGACCAATTACAGGGGCCGGGGGAAATCAGCCCCAGCATTTT.

The rearrangement uses TRBV11-2 and TRBJ2-1; D gene ambiguous. V lost 4 bases and J 6 bases, leaving 7 bases between the germline ends. CDR3 length equals 12 residues. Germline V gene lookup returns CDR1 SGHAT and CDR2 FQNNGV. CDR3 nucleotides: TGTGCCAGCAGCTCCATTTCCAATGAGCAGTTCTTC. Protein: CASSSISNEQFF.

This clone was counted a few times. The chain employs TRBV19 and TRBJ2-1; weak D call: TRBD1 (5 bases). The CDR3 has 15 residues. The germline gives CDR1 LNHDA, CDR2 SQIVND (reference sequence). The V end lost 6 bases, the J end lost 0 bases, and 12 bases lay between the germline ends. CDR3 DNA sequence: TGTGCCAGTAGCATCGACAGAGGCTCCTACAATGAGCAGTTCTTC. It specifies CASSIDRGSYNEQFF. The whole variable domain, remainder taken from reference TRBV19 and TRBJ2-1, is DGGITQSPKYLFRKEGQNVTLSCEQNLNHDAMYWYRQDPGQGLRLIYYSQIVNDFQKGDIAEGYSVSREKKESFPLTVTSAQKNPTAFYLCASSIDRGSYNEQFFGPGTRLTVL.

The chain has TRBV4-1 and TRBJ2-5, with 15 bases fitting TRBD2. V was pared by 1 base and J by 5 bases, with 8 bases of the junction left unmatched. This CDR3 comprises 18 residues. Germline assignment: CDR1 MGHRA and CDR2 YSYEKL. CDR3: CASSQGTSGGVPPETQYF. CDR3 nucleotide sequence: TGCGCCAGCAGCCAAGGGACTAGCGGGGGGGTACCCCCGGAGACCCAGTACTTC.

The chain joins TRBV6-5 to TRBJ2-2; weak D call: TRBD1 (5 bases). This CDR3 region has 15 residues. Trimming stripped 6 bases from V and 0 bases from J, with 11 bases between. Germline V lookup: CDR1 MNHEY, CDR2 SVGAGI. CDR3 residues: CASSRWGPNTGELFF. For the CDR3, the DNA is TGTGCCAGCAGCCGCTGGGGCCCGAACACCGGGGAGCTGTTTTTT.

Concerning this clone: Distinct nucleotide sequences in the sample also encode this CDR3. This sequence joins TRBV27 and TRBJ2-1, with 8 bases fitting TRBD1. The V and J ends lost 3 bases and 4 bases, in that order; junction bases with no gene match: 2. The CDR3 is made up of 14 amino acids. Per the germline V gene, CDR1 is MNHEY and CDR2 is SMNVEV (reference sequence). The CDR3 loop reads CASSLQGAYNEQFF. CDR3 in DNA: TGTGCCAGCAGTTTGCAGGGGGCATACAATGAGCAGTTCTTC.

This clone showed up just a few times. The chain carries TRBV7-2 and TRBJ1-5, with TRBD1 matching 7 bases. The CDR3 consists of 15 residues. The V gene's germline CDR1 is SGHTA and CDR2 FQGNSA. The V segment lost 6 bases and the J segment 5 bases; nucleotides outside the gene matches: 10. The CDR3 spells CASRSQGGMDQPQHF. As DNA, the CDR3 is TGTGCCAGCAGGTCCCAGGGGGGAATGGATCAGCCCCAGCATTTT.

J is TRBJ2-1 and V is TRBV28, with a weak D call TRBD1 (6 bases). There are 11 residues in the CDR3. The germline V and J ends were trimmed by 7 bases and 14 bases, with 15 bases remaining between them. Germline assignment: CDR1 MDHEN and CDR2 SYDVKM. The CDR3 here is CASTSVGGEFF. CDR3 DNA: TGTGCCAGCACCTCCGTAGGGGGTGAGTTCTTC.